This entry lists 10 T cell receptor beta chains sequenced from one sample in a study of response to subunit inactivated influenza vaccine. Each CDR3 protein is one row after TCRdb ran MiXCR on the RT-PCR reads. This repertoire shows 450,000 to 600,000 distinct CDR3 sequences, 7.5% to 8.5% found once; its top ten account for approximately 13%. The source was PBMCs from blood, collected less than 30 months after vaccination. The receptors were sampled from a man aged 50-75 years who received an inactivated influenza vaccine.

This clonotype occurred once. V gene TRBV7-6 combines with J gene TRBJ2-1; 9 bases align to TRBD2. Germline assignment: CDR1 SGHVS and CDR2 FNYEAQ. V lost 1 base, J lost 9 bases, and 4 bases stayed unmatched. This CDR3 has 14 amino acids. The CDR3 region is CASSLGGGAGEQFF. CDR3 DNA: TGTGCCAGCAGCTTAGGCGGGGGGGCTGGTGAGCAGTTCTTC.

This sequence joins TRBV9 and TRBJ2-5, with 7 bases identical to TRBD1. This CDR3 has 15 residues. Looked up from germline, CDR1 is SGDLS and CDR2 is YYNGEE. After removal of 4 bases from V and 4 bases from J, the junction contained 10 bases not matched to a gene. The CDR3 region has the DNA TGTGCCAGCAGCACCCTTGGGACAGATTTAGAGACCCAGTACTTC. Its translation: CASSTLGTDLETQYF.

Here the CDR3 reads CASSLGADNEQFF. The CDR3 DNA is TGTGCCAGCAGTTTAGGGGCAGACAATGAGCAGTTCTTC. This chain connects TRBV27 to TRBJ2-1; D may be TRBD1 (5 bases). CDR3 size: 13 residues. Trimming removed 2 bases from V and 5 bases from J, with 7 bases in between. CDR1 and CDR2 (germline): MNHEY, SMNVEV (reference sequence).

This clonotype was picked up many times. This chain joins TRBV12-3 or TRBV12-4 and TRBJ2-2; 8 nucleotides match TRBD2. V was pared by 1 base and J by 1 base, with 5 bases of the junction left unmatched. The CDR3 totals 17 residues. CDR3 bases: TGTGCCAGCAGTTTAGGAACTAGCGGAGTGAACACCGGGGAGCTGTTTTTT. This encodes CASSLGTSGVNTGELFF.

The chain uses TRBV6-1 and TRBJ2-7; 7 positions match TRBD1. V trimming: 6 bases; J trimming: 1 base; junction bases outside the gene matches: 6. Germline V gene data show CDR1 as MNHNS and CDR2 as SASEGT. The CDR3 has 14 residues. The CDR3 loop is CASRKGTASYEQYF. Here the CDR3 DNA reads TGTGCCAGCAGGAAAGGGACAGCATCCTACGAGCAGTACTTC.

This clonotype was detected many times. The chain links TRBV20-1 to TRBJ2-5; D uncertain. Trimming cost V 7 bases and J 5 bases, with 11 bases left between them. This CDR3 has 11 residues. The germline CDR1 and CDR2 sequences are DFQATT and SNEGSKA (reference sequence). The CDR3 protein is CSVRDLETQYF. CDR3 DNA sequence: TGCAGTGTTCGAGATTTGGAGACCCAGTACTTC.

The table lists this clonotype with many counts. The chain uses TRBV6-5 and TRBJ1-4, with 7 bases aligning to TRBD1. The CDR3 extends over 16 amino acids. Germline-derived CDR1 and CDR2 are MNHEY and SVGAGI. Trimming cost V 2 bases and J 4 bases; bases outside gene matches: 7. The CDR3, as DNA: TGTGCCAGCAGTTACACGGGGGGGACAGTTAATGAAAAACTGTTTTTT. It codes for CASSYTGGTVNEKLFF.

In this sample, this clonotype turned up many times. The V and J genes are TRBV15 and TRBJ2-1; unclear D gene. The length of the CDR3 is 14 residues. Per the germline V gene, CDR1 is LNHNV and CDR2 is YYDKDF (reference sequence). Between the trimmed V and J ends, which lost 0 bases and 6 bases, there was a span of 9 bases. In DNA form, the CDR3 reads TGTGCCACCAGCAGAGATACCCACTCCAATGAGCAGTTCTTC. This sequence encodes CATSRDTHSNEQFF.

The chain couples TRBV5-6 to TRBJ2-2; D gene uncertain. V shed 4 bases and J shed 7 bases, with 11 bases lying between them. The CDR3 is made up of 13 amino acids. The germline V gene has CDR1 SGHDT and CDR2 YYEEEE. DNA of the CDR3: TGTGCCAGCAGCCCAGCACCGGGCGGGGAGCTGTTTTTT. This sequence encodes CASSPAPGGELFF.

This clonotype showed up just a few times. This sequence joins TRBV4-1 and TRBJ2-1; 11 bases are a match to TRBD1. The CDR3 is 15 residues long. Germline loops: CDR1 MGHRA, CDR2 YSYEKL. The V and J ends lost 4 bases and 9 bases, in that order; junction bases with no gene match: 8. CDR3 nucleotides: TGCGCCAGCAGCCCCGGGACAGGGGGTTGGAGTGAGCAGTTCTTC. Translation: CASSPGTGGWSEQFF.